This T cell receptor (beta chain) is drawn from a study of blood T cell repertoires in COVID-19. The germline CDR1 and CDR2 sequences are MDHEN and SYDVKM. With 5 bases clipped from V and 0 bases from J, the junction kept 5 bases outside the gene matches. This CDR3 contains 16 residues. Generated by immunoSEQ multiplex PCR, the TCRdb table keeps only in-frame clones and is missing some. The sample comprises roughly 250,000 clones, 70% to 85% of which are singletons, and 4.5% to 5% rests with the top ten. The source material was peripheral blood. The chain combines TRBV28 with TRBJ2-4, with 9 bases that match TRBD1. The TCR was taken from an elderly woman with active or convalescent COVID-19. CDR3 nucleotides: TGTGCCAGCAGTAGGACAGGGGCCTTAGCCAAAAACATTCAGTACTTC. Translated, it gives CASSRTGALAKNIQYF.